A selection of T cell receptor beta chains follows, all from one sample in a study of regulatory T cells in long-lasting Graves disease. TCRdb fed the multiplex PCR reads into MiXCR, producing one record per CDR3 protein. The table lists hundreds of thousands of distinct CDR3 sequences, about a sixth of them singletons. The sequenced sample was peripheral blood mononuclear cells (PBMCs), obtained at new diagnosis, from a patient treated with antithyroid drugs. All receptors come from a female donor with Graves disease. Both conserved end residues are part of each CDR3. D genes are given only for firm matches. Where a row states a size, it is once, few, many or the class of an expanded clone; other rows omit it.

>TRBV2|TRBJ2-5|TRBD1|many
CASSARFRQGEETQYF
TGTGCCAGCAGCGCCCGCTTCCGACAGGGAGAGGAGACCCAGTACTTC
>TRBV10-3|TRBJ2-3|NA|NA
CAISDASAADTQYF
TGTGCCATCAGTGATGCTAGCGCGGCAGATACGCAGTATTTT
>TRBV6-5|TRBJ2-1|NA|many
CASSYSAPAGPGNEQFF
TGTGCCAGCAGTTACTCGGCCCCAGCGGGCCCCGGTAATGAGCAGTTCTTC
>TRBV7-2|TRBJ2-2|NA|many
CASSLAPAGTGELFF
TGTGCCAGCAGCTTAGCGCCCGCGGGCACCGGGGAGCTGTTTTTT
>TRBV5-4|TRBJ1-6|NA|many
CASSGRGYNSPLHF
TGTGCCAGCAGTGGTCGGGGCTATAATTCACCCCTCCACTTT
>TRBV29-1|TRBJ1-5|TRBD1|many
CSVGGQAGQPQHF
TGCAGCGTTGGGGGACAGGCCGGACAGCCCCAGCATTTT
>TRBV7-8|TRBJ2-5|TRBD2|many
CASSGTSGSSAQYF
TGTGCCAGCAGCGGGACTAGCGGGAGTTCGGCCCAGTACTTC
>TRBV28|TRBJ2-3|TRBD2|many
CASSSAGGSTDTQYF
TGTGCCAGCAGTTCGGCGGGAGGGAGCACAGATACGCAGTATTTT
>TRBV5-1|TRBJ1-2|NA|many
CASSAQPGGVDGYTF
TGCGCCAGCAGCGCCCAGCCGGGGGGCGTTGATGGCTACACCTTC
>TRBV7-9|TRBJ1-2|NA|few
CASSLNLYDSGYTF
TGTGCCAGCAGCTTAAATTTGTACGACTCAGGCTACACCTTC
>TRBV2|TRBJ2-7|TRBD1|few
CASRGTADYEQYF
TGTGCCAGCAGGGGGACAGCGGACTACGAGCAGTACTTC
>TRBV6-2/TRBV6-3|TRBJ2-3|NA|NA
CATTEGGHSTDTQYF
TGTGCCACTACCGAGGGGGGCCACAGCACAGATACGCAGTATTTT
>TRBV12-3/TRBV12-4|TRBJ1-2|TRBD1|many
CASSPAQGTSGYTF
TGTGCCAGCAGTCCAGCACAGGGGACGAGTGGCTACACCTTC
>TRBV11-2|TRBJ2-3|TRBD2|many
CASSGSGGRLAGTDTQYF
TGTGCCAGCAGCGGATCGGGGGGGCGACTAGCGGGAACAGATACGCAGTATTTT